One and the same sample provided the 7 T cell receptor beta chains below, sequenced in a study of beta chain features in type 1 diabetes. Expressed TCRB transcripts were sequenced, since all the RNA that had been isolated was reverse transcribed. Clones were read by immunoSEQ multiplex PCR, and TCRdb kept only the in-frame ones, dropping some. This table has 250,000 to 350,000 clones, 12% to 15% appearing once. Sequencing used central memory CD4+ T cells from blood. These receptors were taken from a man aged 30 to 45 in good health.

This chain links TRBV27 with TRBJ1-4, with 9 bases identical to TRBD1. CDR1 is MNHEY, CDR2 SMNVEV, per germline (reference sequence). CDR3 size: 13 residues. Trimming removed 8 bases from V and 7 bases from J; junction bases left unmatched: 5. CDR3 in DNA: TGTGCCAGCCGGACAGGGGCTGGTGAAAAACTGTTTTTT. This encodes CASRTGAGEKLFF. Using reference TRBV27 and TRBJ1-4 for the parts outside the CDR3, the full variable domain is EAQVTQNPRYLITVTGKKLTVTCSQNMNHEYMSWYRQDPGLGLRQIYYSMNVEVTDKGDVPEGYKVSRKEKRNFPLILESPSPNQTSLYFCASRTGAGEKLFFGSGTQLSVL.

The rearrangement uses TRBV4-2 and TRBJ1-5; D is uncertain. Trimming removed 1 base at V and 7 bases at J, with 8 bases between. There are 13 residues in the CDR3. CDR1 LGHNA and CDR2 YNFKEQ come from the germline V gene. The CDR3 DNA follows: TGTGCCAGCAGCCAAGGACAAAACCAGCCCCAGCATTTT. Amino acids: CASSQGQNQPQHF.

This clone was observed a few times. The genes are TRBV7-2 and TRBJ2-2; D remains unclear. This CDR3 contains 13 residues. CDR1 and CDR2 from the germline V gene are SGHTA and FQGNSA. Trimming took off 5 bases at V and 5 bases at J, with 9 bases between the two ends. The CDR3 sequence is CASSPLSTGELFF. In nucleotides, the CDR3 is TGTGCCAGCAGCCCGTTAAGTACCGGGGAGCTGTTTTTT.

This clone came up a few times. The rearrangement links TRBV7-8 to TRBJ2-3, with D hard to call. Trimming left V 2 bases short and J 1 base short, with 7 bases between. Germline CDR1 and CDR2: SGHVS and FQNEAQ. There are 14 residues in the CDR3. This CDR3 reads CASSLRLGTDTQYF. CDR3 DNA: TGTGCCAGCAGCTTAAGGCTAGGCACAGATACGCAGTATTTT.

The CDR3 DNA is TGCGCCAGCAGCTTGGGGACCGGACAGGGCCGGACTGAAGCTTTCTTT. It encodes CASSLGTGQGRTEAFF. The chain carries TRBV5-1 and TRBJ1-1, with 8 positions matching TRBD1. This CDR3 is built from 16 residues. Germline V lookup: CDR1 SGHRS, CDR2 YFSETQ. Unmatched junction bases numbered 9, after V lost 0 bases and J lost 5 bases.

CDR3 sequence: CASSLMGGANNNEQFF. Here the CDR3 DNA reads TGTGCCAGCAGCTTAATGGGCGGGGCTAATAACAATGAGCAGTTCTTC. The V gene is TRBV7-3, the J gene TRBJ2-1; TRBD2 is a possible D gene (6 bases). The germline CDR1 and CDR2 sequences are SGHTA and FQGTGA. The CDR3 loop spans 16 amino acids. V lost 1 base and J 5 bases, leaving 15 bases between the germline ends. Drawing the rest from reference TRBV7-3 and TRBJ2-1, the complete variable domain is GAGVSQTPSNKVTEKGKYVELRCDPISGHTALYWYRQSLGQGPEFLIYFQGTGAADDSGLPNDRFFAVRPEGSVSTLKIQRTERGDSAVYLCASSLMGGANNNEQFFGPGTRLTVL.

The rearrangement uses TRBV14 and TRBJ2-3; D not certain. This CDR3 is 15 amino acids long. Germline V gene data show CDR1 as SGHDN and CDR2 as FVKESK. Trimming removed 4 bases at V and 1 base at J, with 12 bases between. CDR3 bases: TGTGCCAGCAGCCGCCTGGGAACAGGCACAGATACGCAGTATTTT. It encodes CASSRLGTGTDTQYF.